Following are 29 T cell receptor beta chains from one sample sequenced in a study of graft-versus-host responses after intestinal transplantation. TCRdb's table, derived via immunoSEQ multiplex PCR, lists solely in-frame clones and lacks some. The repertoire holds about 19,000 clones, 75% to 95% seen once, with roughly 2.1% in the top ten. The source material was PBMCs, sampled more than 350 days after transplant. The receptors come from a human patient who received an intestinal transplant, so some T cells may come from the graft donor.

The chain is built from TRBV2 and TRBJ1-1; 7 bases are a match to TRBD1. This CDR3 contains 13 residues. From germline, CDR1 is SNHLY and CDR2 FYNNEI. V shed 5 bases, J shed 3 bases, and the junction held 3 bases outside the gene matches. CDR3 DNA sequence: TGTGCCAGCAGTCGTGACAGGGACACTGAAGCTTTCTTT. This codes for CASSRDRDTEAFF.

V and J are TRBV4-1 and TRBJ2-1; tentative D call: TRBD2 (6 bases). The CDR3 length is 16 residues. CDR1 is MGHRA and CDR2 is YSYEKL in the germline V gene. Trimming pared 4 bases from V and 6 bases from J, leaving 19 bases between. CDR3 sequence (DNA): TGCGCCAGCAGCCCTATACTAGCAATCTACCTCAATGAGCAGTTCTTC. It codes for CASSPILAIYLNEQFF.

This chain links TRBV4-2 with TRBJ1-2; D remains unclear. There are 13 residues in the CDR3. Trimming pared 0 bases from V and 2 bases from J, leaving 4 bases between. Per the germline V gene, CDR1 is LGHNA and CDR2 is YNFKEQ. The CDR3: CASSQDPNYGYTF. CDR3 DNA sequence: TGTGCCAGCAGCCAAGATCCCAACTATGGCTACACCTTC.

The chain is built from TRBV4-1 and TRBJ1-3, with D hard to call. CDR3 length: 12 residues. V was trimmed by 0 bases and J by 8 bases, leaving 5 bases between them. Germline loops: CDR1 MGHRA, CDR2 YSYEKL. The CDR3, as DNA: TGCGCCAGCAGCCAAGATCTAGACACCATATATTTT. It translates to CASSQDLDTIYF.

This clone was counted once. J is TRBJ2-1 and V is TRBV2; possibly TRBD1 for D (6 bases). The germline V and J ends were trimmed by 2 bases and 7 bases, with 15 bases remaining between them. The CDR3 is 15 residues long. The germline gives CDR1 SNHLY, CDR2 FYNNEI. DNA for the CDR3: TGTGCCAGCAGTGAACTGGCAGGGGTTGGGAATGAGCAGTTCTTC. It codes for CASSELAGVGNEQFF.

The chain recombines TRBV4-1 with TRBJ2-7, with 10 bases lining up with TRBD2. The germline CDR1 and CDR2 sequences are MGHRA and YSYEKL. After removal of 6 bases from V and 9 bases from J, the junction contained 14 bases not matched to a gene. CDR3 length: 15 amino acids. The CDR3 spells CASSHTTGLAYGQYF. CDR3 nucleotide sequence: TGCGCCAGCAGTCACACCACGGGACTAGCGTATGGGCAGTACTTC.

V and J are TRBV7-9 and TRBJ2-3; D ambiguous. The germline gives CDR1 SEHNR, CDR2 FQNEAQ (reference sequence). The CDR3 totals 11 residues. Trimming stripped 5 bases from V and 6 bases from J, with 6 bases between. The CDR3 protein is CASSLADTQYF. The DNA for the CDR3 is TGTGCCAGCAGCCTCGCGGATACGCAGTATTTT.

Only one count was recorded for this clone. The rearrangement uses TRBV11-2 and TRBJ2-7; 10 bases map to TRBD1. Germline CDR1 reads SGHAT; CDR2 reads FQNNGV. Trimming at V came to 4 bases and at J to 2 bases, leaving 5 bases not matched to a gene. The CDR3 has 15 residues. Here the CDR3 reads CASSSGQGDTYEQYF. In DNA, the CDR3 is TGTGCCAGCAGCTCCGGACAGGGGGACACCTACGAGCAGTACTTC.

V is TRBV9 and J is TRBJ2-5; 8 bases agree with TRBD2. With 1 base clipped from V and 5 bases from J, the junction kept 4 bases outside the gene matches. Germline CDR1 reads SGDLS; CDR2 reads YYNGEE. CDR3 size: 14 residues. DNA of the CDR3: TGTGCCAGCAGCGTATCGGGACTAGATGAGACCCAGTACTTC. Protein: CASSVSGLDETQYF.

The chain links TRBV28 to TRBJ2-7; weak D call: TRBD1 (5 bases). Germline V gene data show CDR1 as MDHEN and CDR2 as SYDVKM. Trimming removed 5 bases at V and 0 bases at J, with 14 bases between. This CDR3 comprises 15 residues. The CDR3 spells CASSPGSPYSYEQYF. The CDR3, as DNA: TGTGCCAGCAGTCCAGGGTCCCCCTACTCCTACGAGCAGTACTTC.

Details on this clone: Relative to the germline gene, one junction end is altered; a read error may explain this. The rearrangement links TRBV27 to TRBJ2-1; TRBD2 matches at 7 bases. Per germline, CDR1 MNHEY and CDR2 SMNVEV (reference sequence). The CDR3 is made up of 15 amino acids. The CDR3 bases are TGTACCAGCAGTTTTTCGGGGGGTACCTACAATGAGCAGTTCTTC. As protein: CTSSFSGGTYNEQFF.

This chain links TRBV11-2 with TRBJ2-7; D is unclear. CDR3 length: 16 amino acids. Trimming stripped 2 bases from V and 5 bases from J, with 19 bases between. Germline values: CDR1 SGHAT, CDR2 FQNNGV. The CDR3 region is CASSLNLGRISHEQYF. The CDR3 DNA reads as TGTGCCAGCAGCTTAAACCTAGGACGTATATCCCACGAGCAGTACTTC.

The genes are TRBV18 and TRBJ1-3, with a weak D call TRBD1 (6 bases). The germline V gene encodes CDR1 KGHSH and CDR2 LQKENI. The CDR3 spans 16 residues. The germline V and J ends were trimmed by 6 bases and 2 bases, with 17 bases remaining between them. CDR3 sequence reads: CASSRLQGQTGNTIYF. CDR3 bases: TGTGCCAGCTCCCGACTACAGGGACAAACTGGAAACACCATATATTTT.

V gene TRBV5-1 combines with J gene TRBJ2-7; no definite D call. Germline values: CDR1 SGHRS, CDR2 YFSETQ. This CDR3 has 12 residues. V lost 0 bases and J lost 6, with 7 bases in between. The CDR3 coding sequence is TGCGCCAGCAGCTTGGAAGGCCTCGAGCAGTACTTC. Its protein product is CASSLEGLEQYF.

This chain links TRBV6-1 with TRBJ2-7; 8 bases match TRBD1. After removal of 6 bases from V and 6 bases from J, the junction contained 7 bases not matched to a gene. The CDR3 loop spans 13 amino acids. CDR1 MNHNS and CDR2 SASEGT come from the germline V gene. Here the CDR3 DNA reads TGTGCCAGCAGGGCATGGACAGGGCTCGAGCAGTACTTC. Protein product: CASRAWTGLEQYF.

This rearrangement joins TRBV28 to TRBJ2-2; D uncertain. Trimming stripped 5 bases from V and 5 bases from J, with 0 bases between. CDR1 is MDHEN, CDR2 SYDVKM, per germline. The length of the CDR3 is 10 residues. The CDR3 here is CASSTGELFF. CDR3 DNA sequence: TGTGCCAGCAGTACCGGGGAGCTGTTTTTT.

J is TRBJ1-2 and V is TRBV7-9; D not resolved. Germline V gene data show CDR1 as SEHNR and CDR2 as FQNEAQ (reference sequence). Trimming left V 0 bases short and J 5 bases short, with 7 bases between. The CDR3 extends over 13 amino acids. As DNA, the CDR3 is TGTGCCAGCAGCTTAGCCCGGGAGTATGGCTACACCTTC. As protein: CASSLAREYGYTF.

The CDR3 here is CASSSASLGTNYNSPLHF. CDR3 sequence (DNA): TGCGCCAGCAGCTCAGCTTCTCTCGGGACAAACTATAATTCACCCCTCCACTTT. This chain joins TRBV5-1 and TRBJ1-6; tentative D call: TRBD1 (6 bases). With 3 bases removed from V and 3 bases from J, the gap between germline ends came to 19 bases. There are 18 residues in the CDR3. Per the germline V gene, CDR1 is SGHRS and CDR2 is YFSETQ. The entire variable domain, with the rest obtained from reference TRBV5-1 and TRBJ1-6, is as follows: KAGVTQTPRYLIKTRGQQVTLSCSPISGHRSVSWYQQTPGQGLQFLFEYFSETQRNKGNFPGRFSGRQFSNSRSEMNVSTLELGDSALYLCASSSASLGTNYNSPLHFGNGTRLTVT.

This chain links TRBV13 with TRBJ2-7; 9 bases match TRBD1. The CDR3 has 13 residues. Germline V CDR1 and CDR2: PRHDT, FYEKMQ (reference sequence). V dropped 9 bases and J dropped 3; count of bases not matched to a gene: 6. CDR3: CASAGQGGYEQYF. CDR3 bases: TGTGCCAGTGCGGGACAGGGAGGCTACGAGCAGTACTTC.

In nucleotides, the CDR3 is TGTGCCAGCAGCCCTAAGGGGAGCCGCGAGACCCAGTACTTC. It yields the protein CASSPKGSRETQYF. This chain connects TRBV9 to TRBJ2-5; D tentatively reads TRBD1 or TRBD2 (5 bases each). The CDR3 totals 14 residues. The germline gives CDR1 SGDLS, CDR2 YYNGEE. V was clipped by 4 bases and J by 5 bases, with 15 bases between them.

V usage is TRBV6-5 and J usage is TRBJ1-2; no reliable D call. The CDR3 is 15 amino acids. V was trimmed by 0 bases and J by 3 bases, leaving 11 bases between them. Per the germline V gene, CDR1 is MNHEY and CDR2 is SVGAGI. The CDR3 sequence: CASSYSDGRYYGYTF. The CDR3 nucleotides are TGTGCCAGCAGTTACTCCGACGGCCGGTACTATGGCTACACCTTC.

V gene TRBV7-9 combines with J gene TRBJ1-5; weak D call: TRBD1 (5 bases). V gave up 2 bases and J gave up 6 bases, with 14 bases separating them. CDR1 SEHNR and CDR2 FQNEAQ come from the germline V gene (reference sequence). This CDR3 region has 15 residues. CDR3 DNA: TGTGCCAGCAGCTTATCGGTAGGGGAGGCTCAGCCCCAGCATTTT. It specifies CASSLSVGEAQPQHF.

The rearrangement links TRBV6-1 to TRBJ2-7; TRBD2 matches 13 bases. V was pared by 1 base and J by 4 bases, with 1 base of the junction left unmatched. The CDR3 sequence is 15 residues long. Germline CDR1 is MNHNS and CDR2 is SASEGT. CDR3 region: CASSEGTSGSYEQYF. In nucleotides, the CDR3 is TGTGCCAGCAGTGAAGGGACTAGCGGGAGTTACGAGCAGTACTTC.

This chain connects TRBV11-2 to TRBJ1-1; the D gene is possibly TRBD1 (5 bases). The CDR3 spans 14 residues. Per the germline V gene, CDR1 is SGHAT and CDR2 is FQNNGV. Trimming left V 2 bases short and J 2 bases short, with 9 bases between. The CDR3 sequence: CASSLSGRNTEAFF. CDR3 coding DNA: TGTGCCAGCAGCTTATCGGGACGTAACACTGAAGCTTTCTTT.

This clone was detected once. The V and J genes are TRBV28 and TRBJ1-2, with D uncertain. The CDR3 has 14 amino acids. V was clipped by 2 bases and J by 4 bases, with 11 bases between them. Per the germline V gene, CDR1 is MDHEN and CDR2 is SYDVKM. In DNA, the CDR3 is TGTGCCAGCAGTTTACCTATTGGGTTCTATGGCTACACCTTC. Protein: CASSLPIGFYGYTF.

The V and J genes are TRBV4-2 and TRBJ1-5; D is ambiguous. The CDR3 extends over 13 amino acids. The germline V and J ends were trimmed by 3 bases and 3 bases, with 6 bases remaining between them. Germline V CDR1 and CDR2: LGHNA, YNFKEQ. DNA for the CDR3: TGTGCCAGCAGCCAGGGGATCAATCAGCCCCAGCATTTT. Amino acid sequence: CASSQGINQPQHF.

The chain is built from TRBV2 and TRBJ2-7; D is unclear. CDR3 length equals 14 residues. Trimming removed 4 bases from V and 2 bases from J, with 12 bases in between. Germline V gene lookup returns CDR1 SNHLY and CDR2 FYNNEI. The CDR3 nucleotides read TGTGCCAGCAGTGGGTCACGGGTTACCTACGAGCAGTACTTC. Encoded protein: CASSGSRVTYEQYF.

This chain links TRBV10-3 with TRBJ2-1, with TRBD1 matching 10 bases. Trimming took 8 bases from V and 9 from J; bases not matched to a gene: 13. There are 15 residues in the CDR3. Germline values: CDR1 ENHRY, CDR2 SYGVKD. This CDR3 reads CAIWDSGTGASEQFF. DNA of the CDR3: TGTGCCATCTGGGACTCCGGGACAGGGGCTTCTGAGCAGTTCTTC.

The chain's CDR3 is CASSFGSAIGMNTEAFF. In DNA, the CDR3 is TGTGCCAGCAGTTTTGGAAGCGCAATAGGCATGAACACTGAAGCTTTCTTT. J is TRBJ1-1 and V is TRBV28; no reliable D call. V was shortened by 3 bases and J by 0 bases, with 17 bases between the two germline ends. The CDR3 spans 17 residues. CDR1 is MDHEN, CDR2 SYDVKM, per germline.